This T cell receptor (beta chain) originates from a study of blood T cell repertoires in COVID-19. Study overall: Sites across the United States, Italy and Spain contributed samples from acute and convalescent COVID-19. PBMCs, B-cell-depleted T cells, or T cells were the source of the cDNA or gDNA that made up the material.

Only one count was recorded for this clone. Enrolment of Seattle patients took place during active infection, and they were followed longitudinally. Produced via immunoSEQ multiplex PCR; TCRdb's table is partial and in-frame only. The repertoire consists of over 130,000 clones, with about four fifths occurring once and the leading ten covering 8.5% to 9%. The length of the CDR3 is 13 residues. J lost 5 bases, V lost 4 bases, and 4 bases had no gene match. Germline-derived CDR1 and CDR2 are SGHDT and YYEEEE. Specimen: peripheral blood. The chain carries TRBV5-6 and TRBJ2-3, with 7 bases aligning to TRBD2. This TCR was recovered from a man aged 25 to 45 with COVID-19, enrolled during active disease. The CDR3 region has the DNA TGTGCCAGCAGCACTAGCGCGGGAGATACGCAGTATTTT. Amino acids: CASSTSAGDTQYF.